This TCR beta chain was recorded in a study of blood T cell repertoires in COVID-19. About the research overall: The study drew acute and convalescent COVID-19 samples from the United States, Italy and Spain. From T cells, B-cell-depleted T cells, or PBMCs came the material, which was cDNA or gDNA.

Seattle-derived patients entered the study during active infection and were followed longitudinally. Produced via immunoSEQ multiplex PCR; TCRdb's table is partial and in-frame only. The sample includes more than 85,000 clones, 88% of them seen just once. Trimming took off 5 bases at V and 7 bases at J, with 15 bases between the two ends. The CDR3 sequence is 14 residues long. CDR1 is SGHTA, CDR2 FQGNSA, per germline. The sequence came from a man in his forties or fifties with COVID-19, enrolled during active disease. The chain carries TRBV7-2 and TRBJ1-5; unclear D gene. Sequencing was performed on peripheral blood. The CDR3 protein is CASSPGGGNQPQHF. CDR3 in DNA: TGTGCCAGCAGCCCGGGCGGAGGGAACCAGCCCCAGCATTTT.